A single sample gave rise to the 10 T cell receptor beta chains below, sequenced in a study of CD8+ T cells in alopecia areata. The treatment: oral pan-JAK inhibitor, 5-10 mg twice daily. In each case, RNA was isolated and then reverse transcribed into cDNA as the sequencing template. Using immunoSEQ multiplex PCR, the repertoire was profiled, and TCRdb retains in-frame clones only, with some absent. The data hold 200,000 to 250,000 clones, with roughly 64% observed a single time. The sample in question was CD4+ T cells sorted from blood, obtained at week 4, from a patient treated with tofacitinib. The source of these receptors is a human donor with alopecia areata.

The chain is built from TRBV6-1 and TRBJ2-2; D may correspond to TRBD1 or TRBD2 (6 bases each). Looked up from germline, CDR1 is MNHNS and CDR2 is SASEGT. With 0 bases removed from V and 16 bases from J, the gap between germline ends came to 18 bases. The CDR3 has 14 residues. CDR3 coding DNA: TGTGCCAGCAGTGAAGCGCGTTCGAGGGGGGCAGCGTTTTTT. Translation gives CASSEARSRGAAFF.

The chain combines TRBV27 with TRBJ1-1; D remains unclear. Germline loops: CDR1 MNHEY, CDR2 SMNVEV (reference sequence). The V and J ends lost 4 bases and 0 bases respectively, with 12 bases between them. The CDR3 loop spans 15 amino acids. The chain's CDR3 is CASSSSSGMNTEAFF. In DNA, the CDR3 is TGTGCCAGCAGTTCGTCCAGTGGGATGAACACTGAAGCTTTCTTT.

This clone was counted only a few times. Other DNA sequences from this sample encode an identical CDR3 as well. V and J are TRBV29-1 and TRBJ2-2; no definite D call. Trimming took 4 bases from V and 3 from J, leaving 3 bases between them. Germline assignment: CDR1 SQVTM and CDR2 ANQGSEA. This CDR3 region has 11 residues. Here the CDR3 DNA reads TGCAGCGTTGGCGACACCGGGGAGCTGTTTTTT. Its translation is CSVGDTGELFF.

Points on this clone: The sample carries other DNA sequences with the same CDR3. This sequence joins TRBV29-1 and TRBJ1-2; 9 nucleotides line up with TRBD1. The V gene's germline CDR1 is SQVTM and CDR2 ANQGSEA. This CDR3 comprises 12 residues. The trim removed 6 bases at V and 2 bases at J, leaving 1 base unmatched. The CDR3: CSVGTGNYGYTF. The CDR3 DNA follows: TGCAGCGTCGGGACAGGGAACTATGGCTACACCTTC.

The chain has TRBV30 and TRBJ1-2; D gene ambiguous. Trimming took off 3 bases at V and 1 base at J, with 12 bases between the two ends. The CDR3 covers 14 residues. Germline V gene sequence: CDR1 GTSNPN, CDR2 SVGIG (reference sequence). In DNA, the CDR3 is TGTGCCTGGAGGCGGGTGGGCATTAACTATGGCTACACCTTC. It codes for CAWRRVGINYGYTF.

This clone was seen only a few times. The chain has TRBV14 and TRBJ2-4, with 10 bases lining up with TRBD1. Trimming at V came to 4 bases and at J to 5 bases, leaving 2 bases not matched to a gene. There are 14 residues in the CDR3. Germline-derived CDR1 and CDR2 are SGHDN and FVKESK. The CDR3 loop is CASSPTGGQNIQYF. The DNA for the CDR3 is TGTGCCAGCAGCCCGACAGGGGGCCAAAACATTCAGTACTTC. Based on the CDR3 plus reference TRBV14 and TRBJ2-4, the full variable domain is EAGVTQFPSHSVIEKGQTVTLRCDPISGHDNLYWYRRVMGKEIKFLLHFVKESKQDESGMPNNRFLAERTGGTYSTLKVQPAELEDSGVYFCASSPTGGQNIQYFGAGTRLSVL.

The rearrangement links TRBV19 to TRBJ2-5; the D gene is possibly TRBD2 (6 bases). Trimming shortened V by 6 bases and J by 4 bases, and 12 bases separated the two germline ends. Germline values: CDR1 LNHDA, CDR2 SQIVND (reference sequence). The CDR3 contains 13 residues. The CDR3 loop is CASSGGPLETQYF. CDR3 sequence (DNA): TGTGCCAGTAGCGGGGGTCCCCTAGAGACCCAGTACTTC.

The gene calls are TRBV11-2 and TRBJ1-2; D perhaps matches TRBD1 (5 bases). Germline lookup yields CDR1 SGHAT and CDR2 FQNNGV. V lost 5 bases, J lost 3 bases, and 13 bases lay in between. The CDR3 is made up of 14 amino acids. DNA of the CDR3: TGTGCCAGCAGCCCCCACCGGGGGGACTATGGCTACACCTTC. It encodes CASSPHRGDYGYTF.

The rearrangement joins TRBV12-5 to TRBJ2-2; D is uncertain. The V end lost 1 base, the J end lost 7 bases, and 13 bases lay between the germline ends. The CDR3 is 15 residues long. Looked up from germline, CDR1 is LGHNT and CDR2 is FRNRAP. CDR3 sequence (DNA): TGTGCTAGTGGTTTGGGCAGCGATGGCGGCGGGGAGCTGTTTTTT. It yields the protein CASGLGSDGGGELFF.

The genes are TRBV4-2 and TRBJ1-2; D unclear. Germline assignment: CDR1 LGHNA and CDR2 YNFKEQ. The V and J ends lost 3 bases and 5 bases respectively, with 13 bases between them. The CDR3 has 14 amino acids. CDR3 sequence reads: CASSQEDLEYGYTF. The DNA for the CDR3 is TGTGCCAGCAGCCAGGAAGACCTTGAATATGGCTACACCTTC.